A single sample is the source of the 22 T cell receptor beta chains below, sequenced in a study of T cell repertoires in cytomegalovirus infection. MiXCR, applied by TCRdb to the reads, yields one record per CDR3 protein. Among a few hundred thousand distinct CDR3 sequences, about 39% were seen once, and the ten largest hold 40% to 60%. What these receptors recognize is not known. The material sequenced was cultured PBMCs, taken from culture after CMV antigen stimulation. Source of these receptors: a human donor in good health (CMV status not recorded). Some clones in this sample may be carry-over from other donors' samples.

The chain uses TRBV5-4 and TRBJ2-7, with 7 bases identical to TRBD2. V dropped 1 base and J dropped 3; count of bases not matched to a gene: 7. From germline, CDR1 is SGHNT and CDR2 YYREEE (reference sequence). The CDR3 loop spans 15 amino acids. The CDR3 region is CASSLPGGSLYEQYF. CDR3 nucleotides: TGTGCCAGCAGCTTGCCGGGAGGCTCACTCTACGAGCAGTACTTC.

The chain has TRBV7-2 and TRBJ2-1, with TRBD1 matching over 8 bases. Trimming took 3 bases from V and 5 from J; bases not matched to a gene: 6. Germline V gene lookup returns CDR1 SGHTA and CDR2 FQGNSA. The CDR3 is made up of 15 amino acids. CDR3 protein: CASSLDRAGHNEQFF. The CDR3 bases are TGTGCCAGCAGCTTGGACAGGGCAGGCCACAATGAGCAGTTCTTC.

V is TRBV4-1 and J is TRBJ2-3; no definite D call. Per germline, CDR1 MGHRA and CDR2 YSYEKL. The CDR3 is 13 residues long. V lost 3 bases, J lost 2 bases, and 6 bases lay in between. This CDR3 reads CASSHTYTDTQYF. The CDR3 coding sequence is TGCGCCAGCAGCCACACATACACAGATACGCAGTATTTT.

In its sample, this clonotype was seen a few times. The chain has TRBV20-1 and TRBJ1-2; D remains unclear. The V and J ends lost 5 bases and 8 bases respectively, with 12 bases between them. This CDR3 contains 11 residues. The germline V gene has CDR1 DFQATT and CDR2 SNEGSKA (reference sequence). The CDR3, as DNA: TGCAGTGCTCGGGGTGCACAGGGCTACACCTTC. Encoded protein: CSARGAQGYTF.

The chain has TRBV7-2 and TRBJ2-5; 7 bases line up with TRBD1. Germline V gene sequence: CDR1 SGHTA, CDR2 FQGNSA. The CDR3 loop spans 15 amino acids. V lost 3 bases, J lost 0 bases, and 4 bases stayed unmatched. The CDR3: CASSFGTVYQETQYF. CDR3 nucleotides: TGTGCCAGCAGCTTTGGGACAGTGTACCAAGAGACCCAGTACTTC.

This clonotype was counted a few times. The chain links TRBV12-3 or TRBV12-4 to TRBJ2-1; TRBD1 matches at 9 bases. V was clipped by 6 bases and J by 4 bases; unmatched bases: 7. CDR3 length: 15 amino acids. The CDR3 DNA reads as TGTGCCAGCAGCATCGACAGGGGGGCTTACAATGAGCAGTTCTTC. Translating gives CASSIDRGAYNEQFF.

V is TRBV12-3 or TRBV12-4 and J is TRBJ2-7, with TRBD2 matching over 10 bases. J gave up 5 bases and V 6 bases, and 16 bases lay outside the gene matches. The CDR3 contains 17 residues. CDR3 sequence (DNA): TGTGCCAGCAGCAAGAGTGAATGGAGCGGGGGGGCAGACGAGCAGTACTTC. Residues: CASSKSEWSGGADEQYF.

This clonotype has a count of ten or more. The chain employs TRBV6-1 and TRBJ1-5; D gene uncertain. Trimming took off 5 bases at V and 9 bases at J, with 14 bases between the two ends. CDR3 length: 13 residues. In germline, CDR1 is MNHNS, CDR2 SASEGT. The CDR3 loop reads CASSLRYPPPQHF. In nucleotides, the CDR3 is TGTGCCAGCAGTTTGCGCTACCCCCCGCCCCAGCATTTT.

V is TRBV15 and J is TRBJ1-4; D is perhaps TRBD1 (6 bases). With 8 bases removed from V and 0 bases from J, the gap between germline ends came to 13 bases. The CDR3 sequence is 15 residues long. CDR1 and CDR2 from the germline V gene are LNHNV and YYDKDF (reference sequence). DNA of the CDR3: TGTGCCACCGTGAACAGGGAAGCAACTAATGAAAAACTGTTTTTT. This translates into CATVNREATNEKLFF.

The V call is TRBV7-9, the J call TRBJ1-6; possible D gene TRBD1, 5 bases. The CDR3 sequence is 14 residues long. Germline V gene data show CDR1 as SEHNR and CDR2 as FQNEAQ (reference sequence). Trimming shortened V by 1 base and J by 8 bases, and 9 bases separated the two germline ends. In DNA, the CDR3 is TGTGCCAGCAGCTTAGTAGCGACAGATTCACCCCTCCACTTT. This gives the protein CASSLVATDSPLHF.

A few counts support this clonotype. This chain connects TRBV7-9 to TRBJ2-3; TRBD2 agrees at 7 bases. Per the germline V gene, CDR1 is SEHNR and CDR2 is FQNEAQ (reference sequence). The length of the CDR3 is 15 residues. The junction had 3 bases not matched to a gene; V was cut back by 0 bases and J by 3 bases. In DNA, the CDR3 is TGTGCCAGCAGCTTAGCGGGAGGGGAAACAGATACGCAGTATTTT. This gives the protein CASSLAGGETDTQYF.

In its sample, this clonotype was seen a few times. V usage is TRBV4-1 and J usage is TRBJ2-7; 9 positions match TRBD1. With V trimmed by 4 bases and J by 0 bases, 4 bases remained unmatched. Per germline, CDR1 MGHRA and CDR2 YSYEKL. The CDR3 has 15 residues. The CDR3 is CASSPGTGISYEQYF. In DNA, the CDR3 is TGCGCCAGCAGCCCGGGGACAGGGATCTCCTACGAGCAGTACTTC.

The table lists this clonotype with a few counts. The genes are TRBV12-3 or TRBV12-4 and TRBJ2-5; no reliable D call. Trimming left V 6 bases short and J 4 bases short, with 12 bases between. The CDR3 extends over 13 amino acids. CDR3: CASSPVPGETQYF. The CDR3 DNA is TGTGCCAGCAGCCCCGTACCCGGAGAGACCCAGTACTTC.

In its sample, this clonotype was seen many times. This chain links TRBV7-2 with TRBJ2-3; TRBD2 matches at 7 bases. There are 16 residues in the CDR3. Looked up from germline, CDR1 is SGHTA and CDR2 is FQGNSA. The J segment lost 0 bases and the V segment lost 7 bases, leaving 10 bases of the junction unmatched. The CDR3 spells CASTTVSGASTDTQYF. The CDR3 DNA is TGTGCCAGCACGACTGTGAGCGGGGCTAGCACAGATACGCAGTATTTT.

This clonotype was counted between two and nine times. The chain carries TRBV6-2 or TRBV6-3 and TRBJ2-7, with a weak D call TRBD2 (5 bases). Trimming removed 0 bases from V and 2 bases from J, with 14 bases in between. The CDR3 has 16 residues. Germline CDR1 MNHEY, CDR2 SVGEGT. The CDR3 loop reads CASSYSTSFVTYEQYF. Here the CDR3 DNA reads TGTGCCAGCAGTTACTCAACTAGTTTCGTGACCTACGAGCAGTACTTC.

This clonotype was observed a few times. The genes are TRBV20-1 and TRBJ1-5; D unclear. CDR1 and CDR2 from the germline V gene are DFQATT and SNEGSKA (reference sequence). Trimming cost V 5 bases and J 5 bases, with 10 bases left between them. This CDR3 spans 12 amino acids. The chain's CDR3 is CSAPDGDQPQHF. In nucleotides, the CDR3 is TGCAGTGCTCCGGACGGGGATCAGCCCCAGCATTTT.

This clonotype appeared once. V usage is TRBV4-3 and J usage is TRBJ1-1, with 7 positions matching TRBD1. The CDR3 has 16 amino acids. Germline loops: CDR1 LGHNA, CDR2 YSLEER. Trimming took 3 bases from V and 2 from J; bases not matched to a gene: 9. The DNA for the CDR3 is TGCGCCAGCAGCCAGATAATTGGGACAGCCAACACTGAAGCTTTCTTT. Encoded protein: CASSQIIGTANTEAFF.

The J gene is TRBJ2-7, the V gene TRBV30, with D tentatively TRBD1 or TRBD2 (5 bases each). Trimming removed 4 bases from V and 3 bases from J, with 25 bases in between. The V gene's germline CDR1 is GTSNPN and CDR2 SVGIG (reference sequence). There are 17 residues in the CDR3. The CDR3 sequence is CAWIPPLTLGPFYEQYF. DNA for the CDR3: TGTGCCTGGATCCCCCCTTTGACCCTGGGACCCTTCTACGAGCAGTACTTC.

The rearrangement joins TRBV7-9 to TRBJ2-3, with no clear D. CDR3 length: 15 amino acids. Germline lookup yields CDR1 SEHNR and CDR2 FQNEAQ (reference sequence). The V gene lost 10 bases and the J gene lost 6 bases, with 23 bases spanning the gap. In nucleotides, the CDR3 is TGTGCCACCTCCGACTCTGGCGGCCTGGGGGATACGCAGTATTTT. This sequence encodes CATSDSGGLGDTQYF.

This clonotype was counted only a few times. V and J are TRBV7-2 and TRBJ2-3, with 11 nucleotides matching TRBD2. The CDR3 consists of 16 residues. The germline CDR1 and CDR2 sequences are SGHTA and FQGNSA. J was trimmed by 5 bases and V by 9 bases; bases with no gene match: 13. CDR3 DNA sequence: TGTGCCAGTAGGGTGGCTAGCGGGGGGTTAGTAGATACGCAGTATTTT. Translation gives CASRVASGGLVDTQYF.

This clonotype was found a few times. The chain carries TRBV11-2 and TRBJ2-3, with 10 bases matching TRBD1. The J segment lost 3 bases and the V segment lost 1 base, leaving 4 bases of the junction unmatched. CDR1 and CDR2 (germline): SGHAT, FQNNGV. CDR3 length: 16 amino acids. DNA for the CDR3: TGTGCCAGCAGCTTAGGAGGGACAGGGGATACAGATACGCAGTATTTT. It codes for CASSLGGTGDTDTQYF.

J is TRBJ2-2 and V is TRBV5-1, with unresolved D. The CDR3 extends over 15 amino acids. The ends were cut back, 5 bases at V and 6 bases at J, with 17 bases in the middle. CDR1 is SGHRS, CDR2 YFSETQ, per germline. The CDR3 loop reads CASSLFNSGAGELFF. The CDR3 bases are TGCGCCAGCAGTCTGTTCAATAGTGGGGCCGGGGAGCTGTTTTTT. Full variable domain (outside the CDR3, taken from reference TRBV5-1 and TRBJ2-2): KAGVTQTPRYLIKTRGQQVTLSCSPISGHRSVSWYQQTPGQGLQFLFEYFSETQRNKGNFPGRFSGRQFSNSRSEMNVSTLELGDSALYLCASSLFNSGAGELFFGEGSRLTVL.